This T cell receptor beta chain was recorded in a study of Graves' ophthalmopathy and Graves' hyperthyroidism. Looking at the study overall: Where ophthalmopathy was absent within 18 months of follow-up, hyperthyroidism was stable. Study-wide results and caveats: Blood also carried most expanded thyroid clonotypes exceeding 0.001 frequency.

This CDR3 spans 13 amino acids. Trimming left V 6 bases short and J 5 bases short, with 10 bases between. Newly diagnosed hyperthyroidism donors, aged 18 to 65, duration under 2 months. For repertoire sequencing, the TCR beta CDR3 regions were amplified from RNA transcripts. The workflow started with a first-round RT-PCR run with HTBI primers and then moved on to a second-round multiplex PCR. From the multiplex PCR reads, TCRdb called clonotypes with MiXCR, one entry per CDR3 protein. The table includes around 1,000,000 distinct CDR3 sequences, about 40% detected once. This clonotype was recorded many times. Its antigen is still unknown.

Sample: peripheral blood or thyroid tissue (not recorded which). The sequence was collected from an adult man with Graves' hyperthyroidism. This rearrangement joins TRBV12-3 or TRBV12-4 to TRBJ1-4; a possible D gene is TRBD1 (5 bases). The CDR3 DNA reads TGTGCCAGCAGGAATTGGGGCAATGAAAAACTGTTTTTT. Translating it yields CASRNWGNEKLFF.